These 11 T cell receptor beta chains originate from one sample sequenced in a study of Graves' ophthalmopathy and Graves' hyperthyroidism. Amplified TCR beta CDR3 regions were obtained using RNA transcripts as template. Investigators did first-round RT-PCR with HTBI primers, then second-round multiplex PCR. Each CDR3 protein is one row after TCRdb ran MiXCR on the multiplex PCR reads. Of about 220,000 distinct CDR3 sequences listed, about 22% are singletons. The sample was peripheral blood. Source of these receptors: a woman between 50 and 59 years old with Graves' ophthalmopathy.

This clonotype has ten or more counts. This chain links TRBV12-3 or TRBV12-4 with TRBJ2-7; TRBD2 might be the D (5 bases). This CDR3 is 14 amino acids long. Between the trimmed V and J ends, which lost 5 bases and 1 base, there was a span of 12 bases. The DNA of the CDR3 is TGTGCCAGCAGTAACTCGGACTGGTCCTACGAGCAGTACTTC. Encoded protein: CASSNSDWSYEQYF.

This clonotype was seen many times. The rearrangement links TRBV11-2 to TRBJ1-5, with 7 positions matching TRBD1. CDR1 and CDR2 from the germline V gene are SGHAT and FQNNGV. There are 16 residues in the CDR3. The trim removed 3 bases at V and 8 bases at J, leaving 13 bases unmatched. Written as DNA, the CDR3 is TGTGCCAGCAGCTTCGTCGGTGGGGCAGGGGGAAAGCCCCAGCATTTT. Amino acid sequence: CASSFVGGAGGKPQHF.

This clonotype occurred many times. The rearrangement links TRBV7-2 to TRBJ2-5; 7 bases line up with TRBD1. There are 16 residues in the CDR3. Losses at the gene ends were 0 bases for V and 7 bases for J; bases not matched to a gene: 11. CDR1 SGHTA and CDR2 FQGNSA come from the germline V gene. The CDR3 DNA is TGTGCCAGCAGCTTAGCATCGACAGGGCAATTGGTGACCCAGTACTTC. Translating it yields CASSLASTGQLVTQYF. Looking up the rest from reference TRBV7-2 and TRBJ2-5 gives the full variable domain: GAGVSQSPSNKVTEKGKDVELRCDPISGHTALYWYRQSLGQGLEFLIYFQGNSAPDKSGLPSDRFSAERTGGSVSTLTIQRTQQEDSAVYLCASSLASTGQLVTQYFGPGTRLLVL.

The rearrangement uses TRBV6-1 and TRBJ2-5, with 7 nucleotides matching TRBD1. V shed 6 bases, J shed 7 bases, and the junction held 8 bases outside the gene matches. From germline, CDR1 is MNHNS and CDR2 SASEGT. The CDR3 runs 13 residues. CDR3 coding DNA: TGTGCCAGCAGCCCCGACAGGGTGGTGACCCAGTACTTC. This encodes CASSPDRVVTQYF.

This clonotype was counted only a few times. This chain links TRBV29-1 with TRBJ1-1; 7 nucleotides align to TRBD1. V lost 7 bases to trimming and J lost 6 bases; unmatched junction nucleotides: 8. Germline V gives CDR1 SQVTM, CDR2 ANQGSEA. The CDR3 has 12 amino acids. CDR3 region: CSASTGAAEAFF. CDR3 coding DNA: TGCAGCGCCTCCACAGGGGCGGCTGAAGCTTTCTTT. Complete variable domain (other parts from reference TRBV29-1 and TRBJ1-1): SAVISQKPSRDICQRGTSLTIQCQVDSQVTMMFWYRQQPGQSLTLIATANQGSEATYESGFVIDKFPISRPNLTFSTLTVSNMSPEDSSIYLCSASTGAAEAFFGQGTRLTVV.

This clonotype was observed many times. At one end, the junction sequence differs from germline, possibly due to a read error. V and J are TRBV7-7 and TRBJ2-5; 7 positions match TRBD1. CDR3 length equals 15 residues. The V gene's germline CDR1 is SSHAT and CDR2 FNYEAQ (reference sequence). CDR3 sequence (DNA): TGTGCTAGCAGCGCCACGACAGGGTGGCAAGAGACCCAGTACTTC. Its translation: CASSATTGWQETQYF.

This clonotype has a count of ten or more. This rearrangement joins TRBV5-5 to TRBJ1-6, with 7 bases fitting TRBD1. The germline V gene has CDR1 SGHKS and CDR2 YYEKEE (reference sequence). The CDR3 has 14 amino acids. The trim removed 2 bases at V and 5 bases at J, leaving 1 base unmatched. In nucleotides, the CDR3 is TGTGCCAGCAGCTTCGGGACAGATAATTCACCCCTCCACTTT. Protein product: CASSFGTDNSPLHF.

This clonotype has more than one count but fewer than ten. The V and J genes are TRBV11-2 and TRBJ2-4; 9 bases agree with TRBD1. The CDR3 has 13 amino acids. CDR1 SGHAT and CDR2 FQNNGV come from the germline V gene. V shed 5 bases and J 7 bases; nucleotides not matched to a gene: 3. In DNA form, the CDR3 reads TGTGCCAGCAGCCTCGGACAGGGGAACATTCAGTACTTC. Encoded protein: CASSLGQGNIQYF.

The sample holds many counts of this clonotype. V gene TRBV2 combines with J gene TRBJ2-7; 7 bases are a match to TRBD1. V was clipped by 3 bases and J by 6 bases; unmatched bases: 17. CDR3 size: 17 residues. Germline assignment: CDR1 SNHLY and CDR2 FYNNEI. CDR3 sequence: CASSDTAKIGDRVEQYF. The CDR3 DNA reads as TGTGCCAGCAGTGACACTGCCAAAATTGGCGACAGGGTCGAGCAGTACTTC.

This clonotype was seen repeatedly, ten times or more. CDR3 sequence reads: CASSLEDSNTGELFF. The CDR3 DNA is TGCGCCAGCAGCTTGGAGGACAGTAACACCGGGGAGCTGTTTTTT. The chain is built from TRBV5-1 and TRBJ2-2; D possibly corresponds to TRBD1 (6 bases). The CDR3 runs 15 residues. Germline values: CDR1 SGHRS, CDR2 YFSETQ. Trimming removed 0 bases at V and 2 bases at J, with 8 bases between.

In this sample, this clonotype turned up many times. The rearrangement links TRBV19 to TRBJ2-7; TRBD1 is a possible D gene (6 bases). The CDR3 is 13 residues long. CDR1 and CDR2 from the germline V gene are LNHDA and SQIVND (reference sequence). V gave up 4 bases and J gave up 4 bases, with 11 bases separating them. Here the CDR3 reads CASSNQGMYEQYF. The CDR3 DNA reads TGTGCCAGTAGTAATCAGGGGATGTACGAGCAGTACTTC. The variable domain in full, with the rest retrieved from reference TRBV19 and TRBJ2-7, is DGGITQSPKYLFRKEGQNVTLSCEQNLNHDAMYWYRQDPGQGLRLIYYSQIVNDFQKGDIAEGYSVSREKKESFPLTVTSAQKNPTAFYLCASSNQGMYEQYFGPGTRLTVT.